The 2 T cell receptor beta chains listed next were all sequenced from one sample in a study of a mutant IDH1 vaccine in newly diagnosed glioma. The time point: week 47, end of study. A 20-mer mutant IDH1 peptide at 300 ug was injected subcutaneously with topical imiquimod. The antigens these receptors bind are not known. Generated by immunoSEQ multiplex PCR, the TCRdb table keeps only in-frame clones and is missing some. The sample records 50,000 to 65,000 clones, less than 75% being singletons. Sequenced here: peripheral blood mononuclear cells (PBMCs), sampled from a glioma patient whose treatment included an IDH1 peptide vaccine. These receptors were collected from a man aged 35 to 55 with glioma. Some clones in this sample may be carry-over from other donors' samples.

J is TRBJ1-4 and V is TRBV7-6, with no clear D. Trimming took 2 bases from V and 8 from J, leaving 9 bases between them. In germline, CDR1 is SGHVS, CDR2 FNYEAQ. The CDR3 runs to 13 residues. Here the CDR3 DNA reads TGTGCCAGCAGCTTATTGCTCGGGGAAAAACTGTTTTTT. Translation gives CASSLLLGEKLFF.

Ten or more counts support this clone. V is TRBV7-9 and J is TRBJ1-5; TRBD1 is a possible D gene (5 bases). This CDR3 spans 15 amino acids. Trimming left V 1 base short and J 1 base short, with 8 bases between. CDR1 is SEHNR, CDR2 FQNEAQ, per germline (reference sequence). The DNA for the CDR3 is TGTGCCAGCAGCTTAGGGCAGGGCAGCAATCAGCCCCAGCATTTT. Translating it yields CASSLGQGSNQPQHF. The variable domain in full, with the rest retrieved from reference TRBV7-9 and TRBJ1-5, is DTGVSQNPRHKITKRGQNVTFRCDPISEHNRLYWYRQTLGQGPEFLTYFQNEAQLEKSRLLSDRFSAERPKGSFSTLEIQRTEQGDSAMYLCASSLGQGSNQPQHFGDGTRLSIL.